The TCR beta chain described here comes from a study of cytomegalovirus exposure and HLA in healthy donors. Study-level findings and limits: In presence/absence analyses, roughly uniform sequencing depth across donors was assumed.

About this clone itself: The antigen is unknown.

The PCR was carried out with 60 Vbeta primers and 13 Jbeta primers. Method: immunoSEQ multiplex PCR; TCRdb's copy keeps in-frame clones and lacks some. The sample has some 190,000 clones; about 82% are singletons. The receptor was derived from a young man in good health and CMV-seronegative. Sequencing was performed on PBMCs.

The CDR3, as DNA: TGTGCCAGCAGCTTTGGCGGGGGGAACACCGGGGAGCTGTTTTTT. Protein sequence: CASSFGGGNTGELFF. The V call is TRBV7-2, the J call TRBJ2-2; the match to TRBD2 covers 7 bases. This CDR3 spans 15 amino acids. The V and J ends lost 3 bases and 1 base, in that order; junction bases with no gene match: 2. Per the germline V gene, CDR1 is SGHTA and CDR2 is FQGNSA.